This T cell receptor beta chain was profiled in a study of cytomegalovirus exposure and HLA in healthy donors. In the study overall: An analysis done earlier identified more than 90 million unique TCR beta sequences from about 179 million T cells. Study-wide results and limits: In vitro work confirmed that three CMV-associated chains recognize CMV antigens.

Germline V gene data show CDR1 as SGHVS and CDR2 as FNYEAQ. The CDR3 extends over 17 amino acids. Trimming pared 5 bases from V and 0 bases from J, leaving 16 bases between. The PCR ran on 60 Vbeta and 13 Jbeta primers. Produced via immunoSEQ multiplex PCR; TCRdb's table is partial and in-frame only. The sample holds some 140,000 clones, approximately 77% seen once. This clone has more than one count but fewer than ten. Antigen specificity is unknown. The chain links TRBV7-6 to TRBJ1-4, with D unclear. The receptor comes from a man aged 30 to 45 in good health and CMV-seronegative. The sample comprised PBMCs. The CDR3, as DNA: TGTGCCAGCAGCCCCACCATTGATCCGGCAACTAATGAAAAACTGTTTTTT. It translates to CASSPTIDPATNEKLFF. The variable domain in full, with the rest retrieved from reference TRBV7-6 and TRBJ1-4, is GAGVSQSPRYKVTKRGQDVALRCDPISGHVSLYWYRQALGQGPEFLTYFNYEAQQDKSGLPNDRFSAERPEGSISTLTIQRTEQRDSAMYRCASSPTIDPATNEKLFFGSGTQLSVL.